This T cell receptor (beta chain) was sequenced for a study of cytomegalovirus exposure and HLA in healthy donors. Findings and caveats of the study: In an earlier analysis, about 87% or about 30%: the productive usage of most TCR beta V segments.

PCR employed 60 Vbeta and 13 Jbeta primers. The table came from immunoSEQ multiplex PCR; TCRdb's copy has only in-frame clones and leaves some out. The sample lists 100,000 or so clones; under 85% were seen once. A remark on this clone: As yet, its antigen is unknown.

CDR1 MGHRA and CDR2 YSYEKL come from the germline V gene. The CDR3 has 14 residues. Trimming removed 1 base at V and 2 bases at J, with 9 bases between. This receptor was taken from a man aged 40-50 years in good health and CMV-seronegative. Sample: PBMCs. The rearrangement links TRBV4-1 to TRBJ2-7, with D perhaps matching TRBD1 (5 bases). The CDR3 is CASSQGGGTYEQYF. The CDR3, as DNA: TGCGCCAGCAGCCAAGGGGGCGGAACCTACGAGCAGTACTTC.